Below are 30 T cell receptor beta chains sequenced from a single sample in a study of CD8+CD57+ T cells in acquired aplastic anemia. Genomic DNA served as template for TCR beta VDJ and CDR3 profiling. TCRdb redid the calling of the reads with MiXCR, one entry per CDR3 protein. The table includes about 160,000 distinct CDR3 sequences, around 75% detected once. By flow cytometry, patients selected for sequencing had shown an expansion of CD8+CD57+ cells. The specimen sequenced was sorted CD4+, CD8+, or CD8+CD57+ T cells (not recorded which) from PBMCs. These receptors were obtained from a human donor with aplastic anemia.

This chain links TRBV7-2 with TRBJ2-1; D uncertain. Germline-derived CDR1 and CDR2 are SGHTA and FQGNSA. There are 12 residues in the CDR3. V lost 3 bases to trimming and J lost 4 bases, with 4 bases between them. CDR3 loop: CASSFGYNEQFF. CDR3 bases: TGTGCCAGCAGCTTCGGGTACAATGAGCAGTTCTTC.

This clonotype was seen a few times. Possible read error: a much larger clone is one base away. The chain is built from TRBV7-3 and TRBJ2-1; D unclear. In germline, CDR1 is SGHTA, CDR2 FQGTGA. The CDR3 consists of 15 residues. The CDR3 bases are TGTGCCAGCAGCTTAATAGCCGGTACCTACAGTGAGCAGTTCTTC. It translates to CASSLIAGTYSEQFF.

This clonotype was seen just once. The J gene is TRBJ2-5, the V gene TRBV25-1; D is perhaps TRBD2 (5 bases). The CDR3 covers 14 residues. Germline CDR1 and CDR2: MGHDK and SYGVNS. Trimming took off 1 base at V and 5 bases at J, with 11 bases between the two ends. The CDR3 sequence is CASSEWGSVETQYF. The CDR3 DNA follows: TGTGCCAGCAGTGAATGGGGTAGCGTTGAGACCCAGTACTTC.

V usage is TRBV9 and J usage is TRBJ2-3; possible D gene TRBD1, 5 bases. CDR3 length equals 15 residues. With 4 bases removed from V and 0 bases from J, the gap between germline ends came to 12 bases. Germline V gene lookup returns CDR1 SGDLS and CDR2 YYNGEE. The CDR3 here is CASSYDSASTDTQYF. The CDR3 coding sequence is TGTGCCAGCAGCTACGACAGTGCTAGCACAGATACGCAGTATTTT.

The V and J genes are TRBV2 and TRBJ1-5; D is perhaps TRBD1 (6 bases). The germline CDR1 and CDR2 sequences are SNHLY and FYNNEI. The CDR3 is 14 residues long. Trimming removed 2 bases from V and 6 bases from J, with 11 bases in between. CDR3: CASSEIRGAQPQHF. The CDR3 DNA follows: TGTGCCAGCAGTGAAATCAGGGGTGCTCAGCCCCAGCATTTT. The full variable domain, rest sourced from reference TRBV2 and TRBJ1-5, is EPEVTQTPSHQVTQMGQEVILRCVPISNHLYFYWYRQILGQKVEFLVSFYNNEISEKSEIFDDQFSVERPDGSNFTLKIRSTKLEDSAMYFCASSEIRGAQPQHFGDGTRLSIL.

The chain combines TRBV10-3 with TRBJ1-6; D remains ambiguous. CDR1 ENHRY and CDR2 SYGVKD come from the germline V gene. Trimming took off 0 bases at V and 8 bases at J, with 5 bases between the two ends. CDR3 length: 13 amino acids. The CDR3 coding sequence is TGTGCCATCAGTGAGTCGACGGATTCACCCCTCCACTTT. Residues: CAISESTDSPLHF.

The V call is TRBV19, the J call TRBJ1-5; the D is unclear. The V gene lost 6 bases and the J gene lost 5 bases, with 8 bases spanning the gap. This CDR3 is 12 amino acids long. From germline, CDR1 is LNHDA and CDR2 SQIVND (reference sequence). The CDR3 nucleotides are TGTGCCAGTAGCCCAAGGGATCAGCCCCAGCATTTT. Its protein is CASSPRDQPQHF.

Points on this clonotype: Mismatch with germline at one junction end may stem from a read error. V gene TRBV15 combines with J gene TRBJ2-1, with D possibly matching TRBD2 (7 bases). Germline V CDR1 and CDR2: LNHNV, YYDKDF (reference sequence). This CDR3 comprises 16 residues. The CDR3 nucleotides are TGTGCCAGCAGCTTGGTCGGGGGGCCCCAACCCAATGAGCAGTTCTTC. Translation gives CASSLVGGPQPNEQFF.

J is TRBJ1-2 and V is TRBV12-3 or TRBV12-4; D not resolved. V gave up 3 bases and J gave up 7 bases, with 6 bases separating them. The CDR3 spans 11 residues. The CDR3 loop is CASSLGSGYTF. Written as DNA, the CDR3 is TGTGCCAGCAGTTTGGGGTCTGGCTACACCTTC.

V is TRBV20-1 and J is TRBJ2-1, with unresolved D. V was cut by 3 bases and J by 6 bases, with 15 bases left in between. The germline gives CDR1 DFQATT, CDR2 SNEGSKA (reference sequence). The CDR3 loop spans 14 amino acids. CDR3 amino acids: CSASFRLDGNEQFF. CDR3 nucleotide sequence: TGCAGTGCTAGCTTTCGGCTAGATGGCAATGAGCAGTTCTTC.

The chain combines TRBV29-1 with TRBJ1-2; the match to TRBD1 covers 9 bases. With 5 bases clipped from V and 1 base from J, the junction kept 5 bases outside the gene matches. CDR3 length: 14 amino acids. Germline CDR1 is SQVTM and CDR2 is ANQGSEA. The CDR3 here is CSVPSGQGNYGYTF. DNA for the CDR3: TGCAGCGTTCCCTCGGGACAGGGTAACTATGGCTACACCTTC.

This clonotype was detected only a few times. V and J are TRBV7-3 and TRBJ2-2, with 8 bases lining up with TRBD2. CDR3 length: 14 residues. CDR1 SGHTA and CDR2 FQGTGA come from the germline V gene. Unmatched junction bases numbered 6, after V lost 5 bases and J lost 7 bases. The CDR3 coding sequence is TGTGCCAGCAGCCCAGCGGGAGTTATCGGGGAGCTGTTTTTT. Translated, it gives CASSPAGVIGELFF.

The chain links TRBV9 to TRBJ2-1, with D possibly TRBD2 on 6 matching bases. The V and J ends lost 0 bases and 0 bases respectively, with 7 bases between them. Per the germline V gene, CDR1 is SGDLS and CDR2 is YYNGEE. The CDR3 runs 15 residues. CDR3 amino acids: CASSVDSGSYNEQFF. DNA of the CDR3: TGTGCCAGCAGCGTAGATAGCGGCTCCTACAATGAGCAGTTCTTC.

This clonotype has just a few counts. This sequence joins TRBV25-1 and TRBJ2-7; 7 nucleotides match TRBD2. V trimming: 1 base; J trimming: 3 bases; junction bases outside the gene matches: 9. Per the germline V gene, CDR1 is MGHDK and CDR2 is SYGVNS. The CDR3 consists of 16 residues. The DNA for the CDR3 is TGTGCCAGCAGTGAATCGCGGGGGTTCCCCGACTACGAGCAGTACTTC. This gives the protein CASSESRGFPDYEQYF.

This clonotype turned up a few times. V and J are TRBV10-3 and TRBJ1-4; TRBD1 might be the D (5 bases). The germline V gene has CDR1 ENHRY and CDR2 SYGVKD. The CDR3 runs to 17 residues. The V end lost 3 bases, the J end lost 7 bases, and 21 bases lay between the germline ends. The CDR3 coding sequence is TGTGCCATCAGTGACCCCTTGGTGGGCAGGGACGTTGAAAAACTGTTTTTT. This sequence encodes CAISDPLVGRDVEKLFF.

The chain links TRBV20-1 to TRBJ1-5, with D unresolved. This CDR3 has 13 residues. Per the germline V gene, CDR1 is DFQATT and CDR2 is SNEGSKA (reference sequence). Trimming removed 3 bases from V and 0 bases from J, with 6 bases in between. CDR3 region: CSASTGSNQPQHF. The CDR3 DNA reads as TGCAGTGCTAGTACGGGTAGCAATCAGCCCCAGCATTTT.

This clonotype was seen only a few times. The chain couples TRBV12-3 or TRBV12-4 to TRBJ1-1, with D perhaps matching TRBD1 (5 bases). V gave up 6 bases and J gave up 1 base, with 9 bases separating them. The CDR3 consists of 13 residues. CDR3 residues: CASRGTENTEAFF. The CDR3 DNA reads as TGTGCCAGCAGGGGGACGGAGAACACTGAAGCTTTCTTT.

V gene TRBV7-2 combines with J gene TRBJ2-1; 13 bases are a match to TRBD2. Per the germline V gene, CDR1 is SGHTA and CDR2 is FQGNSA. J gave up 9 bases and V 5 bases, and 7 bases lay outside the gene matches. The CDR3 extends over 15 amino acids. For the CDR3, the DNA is TGTGCCAGCAGCCATACAGGACTAGCGGGAGTTGAGCAGTTCTTC. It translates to CASSHTGLAGVEQFF.

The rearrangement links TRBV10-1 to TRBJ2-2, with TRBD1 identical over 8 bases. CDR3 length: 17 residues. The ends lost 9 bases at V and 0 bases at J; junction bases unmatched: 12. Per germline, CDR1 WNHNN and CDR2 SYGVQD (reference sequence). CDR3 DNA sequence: TGCGCCAGTCGGCGGGACAGGCTAGACCCGAACACCGGGGAGCTGTTTTTT. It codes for CASRRDRLDPNTGELFF.

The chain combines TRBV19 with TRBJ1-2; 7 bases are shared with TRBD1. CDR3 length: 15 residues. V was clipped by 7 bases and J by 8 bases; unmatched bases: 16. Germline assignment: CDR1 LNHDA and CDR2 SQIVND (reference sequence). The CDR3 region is CASTPQQGGARGYTF. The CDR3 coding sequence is TGTGCCAGTACCCCTCAGCAAGGGGGCGCAAGGGGCTACACCTTC.

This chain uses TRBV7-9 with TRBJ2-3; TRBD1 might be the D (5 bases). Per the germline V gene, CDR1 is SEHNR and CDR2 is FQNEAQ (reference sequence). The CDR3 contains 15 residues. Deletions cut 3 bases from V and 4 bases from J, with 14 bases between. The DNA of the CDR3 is TGTGCCAGCAGCTTGGCGCGGCAGGGCGCAGATACGCAGTATTTT. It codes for CASSLARQGADTQYF.

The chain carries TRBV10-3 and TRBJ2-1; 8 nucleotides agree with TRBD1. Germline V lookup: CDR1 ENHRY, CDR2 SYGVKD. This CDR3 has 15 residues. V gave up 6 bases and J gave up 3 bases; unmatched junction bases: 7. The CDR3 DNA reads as TGTGCCATCAGGGGAGACAGGGGTCTCTACAATGAGCAGTTCTTC. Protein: CAIRGDRGLYNEQFF.

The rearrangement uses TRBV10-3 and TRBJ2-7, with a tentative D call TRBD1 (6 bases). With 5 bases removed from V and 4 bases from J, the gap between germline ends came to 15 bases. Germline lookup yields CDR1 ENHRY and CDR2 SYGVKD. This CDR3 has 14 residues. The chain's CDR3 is CAISSGTHSYEQYF. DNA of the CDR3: TGTGCCATCAGTTCCGGGACACATTCTTACGAGCAGTACTTC.

CDR3 coding DNA: TGTGCCAGCAGCTTAGTAAGCGGCAACCAAGAGACCCAGTACTTC. It translates to CASSLVSGNQETQYF. V usage is TRBV7-8 and J usage is TRBJ2-5; perhaps TRBD2 as D (5 bases). V was shortened by 1 base and J by 0 bases, with 9 bases between the two germline ends. The length of the CDR3 is 15 residues. Looked up from germline, CDR1 is SGHVS and CDR2 is FQNEAQ.

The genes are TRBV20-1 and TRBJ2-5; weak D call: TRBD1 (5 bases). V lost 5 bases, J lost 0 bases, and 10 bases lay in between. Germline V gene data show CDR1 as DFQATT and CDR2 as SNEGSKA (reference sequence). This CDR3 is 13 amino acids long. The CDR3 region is CSASHRYQETQYF. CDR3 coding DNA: TGCAGTGCTTCCCACAGGTACCAAGAGACCCAGTACTTC.

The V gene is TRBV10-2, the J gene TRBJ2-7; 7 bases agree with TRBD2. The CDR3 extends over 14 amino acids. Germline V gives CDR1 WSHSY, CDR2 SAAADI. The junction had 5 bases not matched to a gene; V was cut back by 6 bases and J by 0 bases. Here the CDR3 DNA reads TGCGCCAGCAGCCCGTGGGGGGGCTCCTACGAGCAGTACTTC. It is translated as CASSPWGGSYEQYF.

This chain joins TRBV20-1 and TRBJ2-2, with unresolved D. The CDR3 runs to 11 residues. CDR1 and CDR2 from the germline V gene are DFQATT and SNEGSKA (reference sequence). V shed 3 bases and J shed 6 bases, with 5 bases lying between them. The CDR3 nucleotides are TGCAGTGCTAGCGGCGCCGGGGAGCTGTTTTTT. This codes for CSASGAGELFF.

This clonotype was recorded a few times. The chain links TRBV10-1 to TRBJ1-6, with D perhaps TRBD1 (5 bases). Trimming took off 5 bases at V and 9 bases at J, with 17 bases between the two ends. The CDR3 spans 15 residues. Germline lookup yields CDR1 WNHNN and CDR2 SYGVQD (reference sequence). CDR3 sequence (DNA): TGCGCCAGCAGTCTTAGCGGCAGGGCGACTTCACCCCTCCACTTT. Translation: CASSLSGRATSPLHF.

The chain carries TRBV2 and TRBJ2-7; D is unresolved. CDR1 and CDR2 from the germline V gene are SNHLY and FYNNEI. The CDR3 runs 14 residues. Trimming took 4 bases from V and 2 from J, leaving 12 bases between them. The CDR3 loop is CASSGNSVTYEQYF. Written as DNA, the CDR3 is TGTGCCAGCAGTGGGAATAGTGTCACCTACGAGCAGTACTTC.

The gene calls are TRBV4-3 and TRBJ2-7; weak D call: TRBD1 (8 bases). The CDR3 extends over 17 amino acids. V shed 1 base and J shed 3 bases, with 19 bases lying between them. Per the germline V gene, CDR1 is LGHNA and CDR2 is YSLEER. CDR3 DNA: TGCGCCAGCAGCCAAGGTGCAGGGGGCGGGAGTGACTACGAGCAGTACTTC. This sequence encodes CASSQGAGGGSDYEQYF.